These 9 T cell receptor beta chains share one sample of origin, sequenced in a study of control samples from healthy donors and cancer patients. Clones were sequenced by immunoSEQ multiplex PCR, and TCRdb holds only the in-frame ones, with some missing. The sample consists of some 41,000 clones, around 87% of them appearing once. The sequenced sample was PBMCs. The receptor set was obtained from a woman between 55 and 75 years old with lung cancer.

The DNA of the CDR3 is TGTGCCAGCAGTCAAGGAGATACGCAGTATTTT. This translates into CASSQGDTQYF. The J gene is TRBJ2-3, the V gene TRBV6-4; D remains unclear. Looked up from germline, CDR1 is MRHNA and CDR2 is SNTAGT. Trimming shortened V by 5 bases and J by 5 bases, and 5 bases separated the two germline ends. CDR3 length equals 11 residues.

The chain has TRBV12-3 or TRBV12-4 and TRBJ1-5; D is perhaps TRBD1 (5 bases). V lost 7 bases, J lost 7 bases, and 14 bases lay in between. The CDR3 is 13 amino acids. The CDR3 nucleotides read TGTGCCAGCACCAGGGAGGCTTGGCAGCCCCAGCATTTT. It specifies CASTREAWQPQHF.

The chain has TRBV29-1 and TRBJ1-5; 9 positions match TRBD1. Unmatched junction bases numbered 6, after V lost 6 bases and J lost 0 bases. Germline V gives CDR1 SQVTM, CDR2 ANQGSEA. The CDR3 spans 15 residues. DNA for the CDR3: TGCAGCGTCACCGGGACAGGGAATAGCAATCAGCCCCAGCATTTT. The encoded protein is CSVTGTGNSNQPQHF.

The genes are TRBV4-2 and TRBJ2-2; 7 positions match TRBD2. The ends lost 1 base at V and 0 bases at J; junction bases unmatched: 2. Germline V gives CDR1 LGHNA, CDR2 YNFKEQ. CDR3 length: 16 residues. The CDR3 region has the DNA TGTGCCAGCAGCCAAGGGCTAGCGGCGAACACCGGGGAGCTGTTTTTT. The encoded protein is CASSQGLAANTGELFF.

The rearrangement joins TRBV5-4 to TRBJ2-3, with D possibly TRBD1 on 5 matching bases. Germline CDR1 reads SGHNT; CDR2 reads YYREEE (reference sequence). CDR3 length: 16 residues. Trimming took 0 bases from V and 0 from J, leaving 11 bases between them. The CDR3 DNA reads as TGTGCCAGCAGCTTGGCCTGGCAGGGCAGCACAGATACGCAGTATTTT. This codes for CASSLAWQGSTDTQYF.

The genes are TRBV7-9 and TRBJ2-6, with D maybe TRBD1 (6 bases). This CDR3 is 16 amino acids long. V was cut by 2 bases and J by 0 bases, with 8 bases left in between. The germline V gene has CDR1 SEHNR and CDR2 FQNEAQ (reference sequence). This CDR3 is CASSLLQGSGANVLTF. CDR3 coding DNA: TGTGCCAGCAGCTTATTACAGGGCTCTGGGGCCAACGTCCTGACTTTC.

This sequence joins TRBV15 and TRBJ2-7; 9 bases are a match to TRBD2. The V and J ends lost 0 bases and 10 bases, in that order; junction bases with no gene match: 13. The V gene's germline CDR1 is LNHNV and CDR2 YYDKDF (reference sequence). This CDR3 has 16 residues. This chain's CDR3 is CATSRDLVGTSLSQYF. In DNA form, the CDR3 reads TGTGCCACCAGCAGAGATCTCGTCGGGACTAGCCTTTCCCAGTACTTC.

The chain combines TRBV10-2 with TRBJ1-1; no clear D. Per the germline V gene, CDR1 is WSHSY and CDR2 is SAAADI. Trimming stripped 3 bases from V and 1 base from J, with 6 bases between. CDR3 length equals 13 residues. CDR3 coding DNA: TGCGCCAGCAGTGACAGACCGAACACTGAAGCTTTCTTT. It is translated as CASSDRPNTEAFF.

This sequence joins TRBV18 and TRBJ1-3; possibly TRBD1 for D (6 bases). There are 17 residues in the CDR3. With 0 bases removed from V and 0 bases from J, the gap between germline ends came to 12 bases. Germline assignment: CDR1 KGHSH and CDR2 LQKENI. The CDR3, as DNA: TGTGCCAGCTCACCACCTCTGGAGGGGGACTCTGGAAACACCATATATTTT. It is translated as CASSPPLEGDSGNTIYF. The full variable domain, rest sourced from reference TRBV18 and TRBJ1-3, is NAGVMQNPRHLVRRRGQEARLRCSPMKGHSHVYWYRQLPEEGLKFMVYLQKENIIDESGMPKERFSAEFPKEGPSILRIQQVVRGDSAAYFCASSPPLEGDSGNTIYFGEGSWLTVV.